This T cell receptor beta chain was found in a study of early T cells in non-severe SARS-CoV-2 infection. Findings and caveats of the study: VDJdb matches were skewed toward anti-spike CD8 T cell responses.

The protocol attached unique molecular identifiers to individual cDNA molecules. TCRdb fed the 5' RACE reads into MiXCR, producing one record per CDR3 protein. The sample shows about 44,000 distinct CDR3 sequences, about 23% of them seen only once. Germline CDR1 is LGHNA and CDR2 is YNFKEQ. This CDR3 spans 15 amino acids. Losses at the gene ends were 5 bases for V and 5 bases for J; bases not matched to a gene: 6. As concerns this clonotype: The antigen remains undetermined.

The material sequenced was whole blood, taken at baseline. This clonotype originated in an adult who was a healthcare worker with PCR-confirmed SARS-CoV-2 infection or an uninfected control (not recorded which). The rearrangement uses TRBV4-2 and TRBJ2-5; 12 bases agree with TRBD2. CDR3 residues: CASSKLAGGQETQYF. DNA of the CDR3: TGTGCCAGCAGCAAACTAGCGGGGGGCCAGGAGACCCAGTACTTC.